The 32 T cell receptor beta chains below all came from one sample that was sequenced in a study of T cell responses to AZD1222 COVID-19 vaccine. The data were produced by immunoSEQ multiplex PCR, yet TCRdb's version contains in-frame clones alone and is incomplete. Among over 150,000 clones listed, about 91% were seen once. The material was peripheral blood, obtained on day 0 of MenACWY control vaccination. The receptors stem from an adult in good health.

J is TRBJ2-5 and V is TRBV29-1, with D tentatively TRBD1 or TRBD2 (6 bases each). V dropped 8 bases and J dropped 5 bases, with 18 bases sitting between them. Germline V gives CDR1 SQVTM, CDR2 ANQGSEA. The length of the CDR3 is 13 residues. CDR3 loop: CSLAGHLTETQYF. The CDR3 DNA follows: TGCAGCCTCGCGGGACACCTCACGGAGACCCAGTACTTC.

The V and J genes are TRBV11-2 and TRBJ2-1; D not certain. The CDR3 has 18 residues. V was pared by 1 base and J by 6 bases, with 22 bases between. Germline V lookup: CDR1 SGHAT, CDR2 FQNNGV. CDR3 protein: CASSLGRTVSPIFNEQFF. In DNA form, the CDR3 reads TGTGCCAGCAGCTTAGGAAGGACCGTCAGCCCCATTTTCAATGAGCAGTTCTTC. The whole variable domain, filled in from reference TRBV11-2 and TRBJ2-1, reads EAGVAQSPRYKIIEKRQSVAFWCNPISGHATLYWYQQILGQGPKLLIQFQNNGVVDDSQLPKDRFSAERLKGVDSTLKIQPAKLEDSAVYLCASSLGRTVSPIFNEQFFGPGTRLTVL.

V and J are TRBV10-3 and TRBJ2-3; TRBD2 matches 8 bases. The germline V gene encodes CDR1 ENHRY and CDR2 SYGVKD. The CDR3 totals 15 residues. The J segment lost 7 bases and the V segment lost 5 bases, leaving 11 bases of the junction unmatched. CDR3 coding DNA: TGTGCCATCAGTTCAAGAGCGGGAGAGATGAATACGCAGTATTTT. It encodes CAISSRAGEMNTQYF.

The gene calls are TRBV4-2 and TRBJ2-2; no reliable D call. Deletions cut 4 bases from V and 4 bases from J, with 4 bases between. Per germline, CDR1 LGHNA and CDR2 YNFKEQ. The CDR3 is 12 residues long. The chain's CDR3 is CASSRVTGELFF. The CDR3 DNA reads as TGTGCCAGCAGCCGAGTCACCGGGGAGCTGTTTTTT.

The V gene is TRBV5-5, the J gene TRBJ1-3; D is ambiguous. With 0 bases removed from V and 0 bases from J, the gap between germline ends came to 10 bases. Germline CDR1 SGHKS, CDR2 YYEKEE (reference sequence). CDR3 length: 16 residues. The CDR3 spells CASSLETVLSGNTIYF. CDR3 DNA sequence: TGTGCCAGCAGCTTGGAAACAGTCCTCTCTGGAAACACCATATATTTT. Full variable domain (remainder filled in from reference TRBV5-5 and TRBJ1-3): DAGVTQSPTHLIKTRGQQVTLRCSPISGHKSVSWYQQVLGQGPQFIFQYYEKEERGRGNFPDRFSARQFPNYSSELNVNALLLGDSALYLCASSLETVLSGNTIYFGEGSWLTVV.

The chain joins TRBV27 to TRBJ1-1, with 8 bases matching TRBD1. Looked up from germline, CDR1 is MNHEY and CDR2 is SMNVEV (reference sequence). CDR3 length: 13 amino acids. V was clipped by 5 bases and J by 7 bases; unmatched bases: 6. The CDR3 spells CASSPTGGGEAFF. CDR3 DNA sequence: TGTGCCAGCAGTCCTACAGGGGGGGGTGAAGCTTTCTTT.

This clone has just one count. The sample contains more than one DNA sequence encoding this CDR3. CDR3 region: CASSPGGNQPQHF. Here the CDR3 DNA reads TGTGCCAGTAGTCCAGGGGGAAATCAGCCCCAGCATTTT. The chain is built from TRBV19 and TRBJ1-5, with 7 bases fitting TRBD1. The CDR3 has 13 residues. Germline V lookup: CDR1 LNHDA, CDR2 SQIVND (reference sequence). Trimming removed 5 bases from V and 4 bases from J; junction bases left unmatched: 2. Full variable domain (outside the CDR3, taken from reference TRBV19 and TRBJ1-5): DGGITQSPKYLFRKEGQNVTLSCEQNLNHDAMYWYRQDPGQGLRLIYYSQIVNDFQKGDIAEGYSVSREKKESFPLTVTSAQKNPTAFYLCASSPGGNQPQHFGDGTRLSIL.

The rearrangement uses TRBV30 and TRBJ2-1; 9 bases fit TRBD2. The ends lost 5 bases at V and 9 bases at J; junction bases unmatched: 11. The germline gives CDR1 GTSNPN, CDR2 SVGIG (reference sequence). The CDR3 loop spans 14 amino acids. CDR3 sequence: CAWEIAGANGEQFF. As DNA, the CDR3 is TGTGCCTGGGAAATAGCGGGAGCTAACGGTGAGCAGTTCTTC.

The chain couples TRBV19 to TRBJ1-5, with unresolved D. Germline V gene lookup returns CDR1 LNHDA and CDR2 SQIVND (reference sequence). This CDR3 has 15 residues. V gave up 3 bases and J gave up 3 bases, with 12 bases separating them. For the CDR3, the DNA is TGTGCCAGTAGTATTCGAGGGTCGAACAATCAGCCCCAGCATTTT. It specifies CASSIRGSNNQPQHF.

As regards this clone: Distinct nucleotide sequences in the sample also encode this CDR3. The chain has TRBV24-1 and TRBJ2-5; D is unresolved. The germline V and J ends were trimmed by 4 bases and 2 bases, with 4 bases remaining between them. Germline values: CDR1 KGHDR, CDR2 SFDVKD. The CDR3 is 12 amino acids. The CDR3 loop is CATSDRQETQYF. In nucleotides, the CDR3 is TGTGCCACCAGTGACCGGCAAGAGACCCAGTACTTC.

In this sample, this clone turned up a few times. The gene calls are TRBV11-2 and TRBJ2-3; 8 positions match TRBD1. The CDR3 extends over 18 amino acids. Germline CDR1 is SGHAT and CDR2 is FQNNGV. V was clipped by 1 base and J by 2 bases; unmatched bases: 11. The CDR3 sequence is CASSLGQGFIWDTDTQYF. The CDR3 DNA follows: TGTGCCAGCAGCTTAGGACAGGGGTTTATCTGGGACACAGATACGCAGTATTTT. The full variable domain, completed using reference TRBV11-2 and TRBJ2-3, is EAGVAQSPRYKIIEKRQSVAFWCNPISGHATLYWYQQILGQGPKLLIQFQNNGVVDDSQLPKDRFSAERLKGVDSTLKIQPAKLEDSAVYLCASSLGQGFIWDTDTQYFGPGTRLTVL.

The chain uses TRBV7-7 and TRBJ2-2, with 13 bases that match TRBD2. The CDR3 totals 17 residues. With 1 base clipped from V and 5 bases from J, the junction kept 4 bases outside the gene matches. Germline V CDR1 and CDR2: SSHAT, FNYEAQ (reference sequence). The DNA of the CDR3 is TGTGCCAGCAGCTTAGGACTAGCGGGAGGCGGTACCGGGGAGCTGTTTTTT. Protein product: CASSLGLAGGGTGELFF.

This chain uses TRBV5-1 with TRBJ1-2, with D perhaps matching TRBD1 (5 bases). The V gene's germline CDR1 is SGHRS and CDR2 YFSETQ. The CDR3 covers 15 residues. The V and J ends lost 2 bases and 4 bases respectively, with 15 bases between them. The CDR3 here is CASSLDPGRPYGYTF. In DNA, the CDR3 is TGCGCCAGCAGCTTAGACCCGGGACGGCCCTATGGCTACACCTTC.

Here the CDR3 reads CASSSGTSGRHQETQYF. The CDR3 bases are TGTGCCAGCAGCTCCGGGACTAGCGGGAGGCACCAAGAGACCCAGTACTTC. This chain connects TRBV7-3 to TRBJ2-5; 15 bases match TRBD2. The CDR3 has 17 residues. V gave up 4 bases and J gave up 0 bases; unmatched junction bases: 3. CDR1 and CDR2 (germline): SGHTA, FQGTGA.

The V gene is TRBV19, the J gene TRBJ1-5, with D maybe TRBD1 (6 bases). Per the germline V gene, CDR1 is LNHDA and CDR2 is SQIVND (reference sequence). V was clipped by 3 bases and J by 6 bases, with 12 bases between them. The CDR3 length is 14 residues. CDR3 sequence: CASSMGQISQPQHF. The CDR3 DNA sequence: TGTGCCAGTAGTATGGGACAAATTTCTCAGCCCCAGCATTTT.

The J gene is TRBJ2-7, the V gene TRBV1. TRBV1 is described as a pseudogene. This CDR3 is 17 amino acids long. CDR3 bases: TGCACCAGCAGCCAACCCCCCTTTGGATCGGTGTACGGCGAGCAGTACTTC. Its protein is CTSSQPPFGSVYGEQYF.

The rearrangement uses TRBV12-3 or TRBV12-4 and TRBJ2-7, with D hard to call. V lost 6 bases to trimming and J lost 4 bases, with 10 bases between them. CDR3 length: 12 amino acids. CDR3 coding DNA: TGTGCCAGCAGCGTCGATTGGTACGAGCAGTACTTC. Amino acid sequence: CASSVDWYEQYF.

The rearrangement joins TRBV5-4 to TRBJ2-1; tentatively, D is TRBD2 (6 bases). There are 15 residues in the CDR3. V was shortened by 4 bases and J by 4 bases, with 15 bases between the two germline ends. From germline, CDR1 is SGHNT and CDR2 YYREEE (reference sequence). CDR3 loop: CASSNAGTPYNEQFF. The CDR3 DNA is TGTGCCAGCAGCAACGCCGGGACTCCATACAATGAGCAGTTCTTC.

This chain links TRBV15 with TRBJ2-7; D gene unclear. This CDR3 spans 13 amino acids. In germline, CDR1 is LNHNV, CDR2 YYDKDF (reference sequence). Trimming removed 1 base from V and 3 bases from J, with 7 bases in between. CDR3 bases: TGTGCCACCAGCAGAGCAGCAGGCTACGAGCAGTACTTC. As protein: CATSRAAGYEQYF.

The V call is TRBV29-1, the J call TRBJ2-1; D possibly corresponds to TRBD1 (6 bases). V was cut by 7 bases and J by 7 bases, with 26 bases left in between. The CDR3 length is 16 residues. Germline CDR1 reads SQVTM; CDR2 reads ANQGSEA. This CDR3 reads CSATGYTGLGVNEQFF. CDR3 bases: TGCAGCGCTACCGGATACACAGGGTTGGGGGTGAATGAGCAGTTCTTC.

The chain joins TRBV13 to TRBJ2-6; 7 positions match TRBD1. V lost 0 bases to trimming and J lost 2 bases; unmatched junction nucleotides: 4. This CDR3 has 17 amino acids. Germline V gene lookup returns CDR1 PRHDT and CDR2 FYEKMQ (reference sequence). DNA for the CDR3: TGTGCCAGCAGCTTAGGGGCCCAGGGGGCTGGGGCCAACGTCCTGACTTTC. As protein: CASSLGAQGAGANVLTF.

The V gene is TRBV10-1, the J gene TRBJ1-1; tentatively, D is TRBD1 (6 bases). The CDR3 runs 17 residues. Germline assignment: CDR1 WNHNN and CDR2 SYGVQD (reference sequence). Trimming shortened V by 4 bases and J by 3 bases, and 21 bases separated the two germline ends. CDR3 sequence: CASSARGLGERDTEAFF. CDR3 coding DNA: TGCGCCAGCAGTGCCCGGGGGCTGGGGGAGCGGGACACTGAAGCTTTCTTT.

The V call is TRBV3-1 (or the pseudogene TRBV3-2), the J call TRBJ1-6; 10 bases agree with TRBD1. Germline lookup yields CDR1 LGHDT and CDR2 YNNKEL (reference sequence). The V segment lost 3 bases and the J segment 7 bases; nucleotides outside the gene matches: 9. The length of the CDR3 is 17 residues. CDR3 region: CASSQSPLGQGNSPLHF. The DNA for the CDR3 is TGTGCCAGCAGCCAGTCCCCCTTGGGACAGGGGAATTCACCCCTCCACTTT.

This chain uses TRBV11-3 with TRBJ1-1, with D uncertain. Deletions cut 5 bases from V and 6 bases from J, with 13 bases between. The CDR3 sequence is 13 residues long. The germline V gene has CDR1 SGHNT and CDR2 YENEEA. CDR3 residues: CASSPPAHAEAFF. CDR3 bases: TGTGCCAGCAGCCCGCCTGCCCACGCTGAAGCTTTCTTT.

V and J are TRBV2 and TRBJ1-4; D gene uncertain. Germline V gene lookup returns CDR1 SNHLY and CDR2 FYNNEI. The ends were cut back, 7 bases at V and 0 bases at J, with 21 bases in the middle. The length of the CDR3 is 18 residues. The CDR3 region has the DNA TGTGCCAGCACCCCCTCGCCTTCCCCCTCGTCAACTAATGAAAAACTGTTTTTT. Encoded protein: CASTPSPSPSSTNEKLFF.

The J gene is TRBJ2-5, the V gene TRBV5-1; 7 bases agree with TRBD2. V was pared by 0 bases and J by 5 bases, with 10 bases of the junction left unmatched. Germline V gives CDR1 SGHRS, CDR2 YFSETQ. The CDR3 extends over 16 amino acids. CDR3 DNA: TGCGCCAGCAGCTTGGTGCCAGCGGGATTACAGGAGACCCAGTACTTC. Encoded protein: CASSLVPAGLQETQYF.

This rearrangement joins TRBV27 to TRBJ1-6; D is undetermined. V gave up 3 bases and J gave up 10 bases, with 16 bases separating them. This CDR3 has 15 amino acids. Germline lookup yields CDR1 MNHEY and CDR2 SMNVEV (reference sequence). CDR3 protein: CASSLFSQTESPLHF. CDR3 in DNA: TGTGCCAGCAGTTTGTTCTCCCAGACGGAATCACCCCTCCACTTT.

V is TRBV4-2 and J is TRBJ2-7; 9 nucleotides line up with TRBD1. In germline, CDR1 is LGHNA, CDR2 YNFKEQ. CDR3 length equals 15 residues. With 3 bases clipped from V and 3 bases from J, the junction kept 6 bases outside the gene matches. The CDR3 nucleotides are TGTGCCAGCAGCCATACCGGGACAGGGAGCTACGAGCAGTACTTC. It is translated as CASSHTGTGSYEQYF.

The genes are TRBV28 and TRBJ1-5, with 8 bases fitting TRBD1. Losses at the gene ends were 4 bases for V and 7 bases for J; bases not matched to a gene: 9. Germline V CDR1 and CDR2: MDHEN, SYDVKM. The CDR3 covers 15 residues. DNA of the CDR3: TGTGCCAGCAGTTCGGTGGACAGGGTAGGGCAGCCCCAGCATTTT. Amino acid sequence: CASSSVDRVGQPQHF.

J is TRBJ2-1 and V is TRBV24-1; 7 nucleotides agree with TRBD2. The CDR3 extends over 17 amino acids. In germline, CDR1 is KGHDR, CDR2 SFDVKD. The ends lost 3 bases at V and 7 bases at J; junction bases unmatched: 14. The CDR3 coding sequence is TGTGCCACCAGTGATCCCCCGGGTGCGGGAGCAGGAAATGAGCAGTTCTTC. Amino acid sequence: CATSDPPGAGAGNEQFF.

The chain recombines TRBV7-3 with TRBJ2-1; 7 positions match TRBD1. This CDR3 has 16 amino acids. Unmatched junction bases numbered 11, after V lost 4 bases and J lost 5 bases. CDR1 is SGHTA and CDR2 is FQGTGA in the germline V gene. CDR3 sequence reads: CASSSLPGQPNNEQFF. In DNA form, the CDR3 reads TGTGCCAGCAGCTCACTCCCGGGACAGCCTAACAATGAGCAGTTCTTC.

This sequence joins TRBV28 and TRBJ1-1, with 9 bases that match TRBD1. The CDR3 is 17 amino acids. The germline V gene encodes CDR1 MDHEN and CDR2 SYDVKM. V lost 5 bases, J lost 1 base, and 11 bases stayed unmatched. For the CDR3, the DNA is TGTGCCAGCAGTCCTGGACAGGGGAAGGCTTGGAACACTGAAGCTTTCTTT. Its protein is CASSPGQGKAWNTEAFF.